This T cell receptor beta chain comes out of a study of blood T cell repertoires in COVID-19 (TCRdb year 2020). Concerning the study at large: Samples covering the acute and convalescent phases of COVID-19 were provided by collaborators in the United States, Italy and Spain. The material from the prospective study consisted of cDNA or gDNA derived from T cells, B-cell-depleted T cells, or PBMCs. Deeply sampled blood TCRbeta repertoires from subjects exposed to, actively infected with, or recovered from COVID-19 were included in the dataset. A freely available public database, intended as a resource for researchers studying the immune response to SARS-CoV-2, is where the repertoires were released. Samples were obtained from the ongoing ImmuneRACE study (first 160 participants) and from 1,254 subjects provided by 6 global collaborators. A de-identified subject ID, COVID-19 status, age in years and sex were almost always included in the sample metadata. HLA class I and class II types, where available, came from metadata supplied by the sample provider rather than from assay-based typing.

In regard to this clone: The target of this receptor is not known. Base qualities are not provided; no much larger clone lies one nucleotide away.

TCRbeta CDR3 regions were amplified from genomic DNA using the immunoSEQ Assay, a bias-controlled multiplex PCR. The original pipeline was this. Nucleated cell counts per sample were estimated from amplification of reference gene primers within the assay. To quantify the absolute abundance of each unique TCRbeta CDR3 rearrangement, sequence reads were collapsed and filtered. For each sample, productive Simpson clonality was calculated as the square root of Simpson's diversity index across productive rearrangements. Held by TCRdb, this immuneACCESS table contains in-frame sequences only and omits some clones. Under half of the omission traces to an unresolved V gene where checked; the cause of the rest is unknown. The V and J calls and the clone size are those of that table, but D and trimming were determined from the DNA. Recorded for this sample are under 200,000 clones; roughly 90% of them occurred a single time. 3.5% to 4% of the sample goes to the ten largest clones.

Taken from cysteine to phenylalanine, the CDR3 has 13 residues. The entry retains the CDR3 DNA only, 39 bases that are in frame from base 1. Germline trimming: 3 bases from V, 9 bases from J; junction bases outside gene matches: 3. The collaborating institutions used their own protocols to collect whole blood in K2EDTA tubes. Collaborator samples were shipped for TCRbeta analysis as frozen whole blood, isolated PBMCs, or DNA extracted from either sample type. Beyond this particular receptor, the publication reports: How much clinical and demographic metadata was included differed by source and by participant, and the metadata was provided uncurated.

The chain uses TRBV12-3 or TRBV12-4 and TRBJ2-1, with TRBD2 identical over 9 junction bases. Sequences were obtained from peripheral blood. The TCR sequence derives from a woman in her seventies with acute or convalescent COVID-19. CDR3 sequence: CASSLRGGGEQFF. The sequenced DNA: TGTGCCAGCAGTTTGCGGGGGGGCGGTGAGCAGTTCTTC.